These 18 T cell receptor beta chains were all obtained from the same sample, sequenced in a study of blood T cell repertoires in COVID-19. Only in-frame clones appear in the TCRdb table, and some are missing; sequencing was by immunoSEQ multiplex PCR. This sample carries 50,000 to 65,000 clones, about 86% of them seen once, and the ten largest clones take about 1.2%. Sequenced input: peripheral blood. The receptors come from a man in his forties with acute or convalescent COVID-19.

CDR3 in amino acids: CASSDTGVRTEAFF. Written as DNA, the CDR3 is TGTGCCAGCAGTGACACAGGGGTGCGCACTGAAGCTTTCTTT. The chain is built from TRBV6-1 and TRBJ1-1; TRBD1 matches 7 bases. The CDR3 has 14 amino acids. V trimming: 3 bases; J trimming: 4 bases; junction bases outside the gene matches: 5. Germline V gives CDR1 MNHNS, CDR2 SASEGT.

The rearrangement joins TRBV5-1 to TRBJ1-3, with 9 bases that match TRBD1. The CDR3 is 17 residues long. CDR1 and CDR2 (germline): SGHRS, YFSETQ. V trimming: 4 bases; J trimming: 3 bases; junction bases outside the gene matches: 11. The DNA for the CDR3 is TGCGCCAGCAGCCCCGGGACAGGGTCGAGCCTTGGAAACACCATATATTTT. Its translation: CASSPGTGSSLGNTIYF.

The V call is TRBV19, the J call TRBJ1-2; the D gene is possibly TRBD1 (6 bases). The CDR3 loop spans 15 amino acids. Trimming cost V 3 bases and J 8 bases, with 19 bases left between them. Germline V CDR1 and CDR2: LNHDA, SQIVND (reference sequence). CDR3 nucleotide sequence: TGTGCCAGTAGTATCGACGGGACATCTGGGGGCGGCTACACCTTC. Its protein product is CASSIDGTSGGGYTF.

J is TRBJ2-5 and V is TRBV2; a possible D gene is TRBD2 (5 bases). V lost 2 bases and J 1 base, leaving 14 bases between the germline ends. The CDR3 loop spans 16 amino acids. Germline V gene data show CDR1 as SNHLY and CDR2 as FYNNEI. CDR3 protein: CASSESGAGLQETQYF. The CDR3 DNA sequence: TGTGCCAGCAGTGAAAGCGGTGCGGGCCTCCAAGAGACCCAGTACTTC.

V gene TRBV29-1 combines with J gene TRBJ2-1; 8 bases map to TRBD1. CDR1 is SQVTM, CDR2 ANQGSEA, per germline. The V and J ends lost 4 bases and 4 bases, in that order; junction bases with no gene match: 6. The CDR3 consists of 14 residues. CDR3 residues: CSVGGTGPYNEQFF. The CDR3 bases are TGCAGCGTTGGTGGGACAGGACCGTACAATGAGCAGTTCTTC.

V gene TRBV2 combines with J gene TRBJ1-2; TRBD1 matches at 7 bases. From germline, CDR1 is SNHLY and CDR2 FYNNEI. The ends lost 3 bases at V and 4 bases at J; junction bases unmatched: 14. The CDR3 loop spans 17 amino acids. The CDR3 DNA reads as TGTGCCAGCAGTGAGGGTTGGGGTAGGGGGCGAGGCTATGGCTACACCTTC. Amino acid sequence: CASSEGWGRGRGYGYTF.

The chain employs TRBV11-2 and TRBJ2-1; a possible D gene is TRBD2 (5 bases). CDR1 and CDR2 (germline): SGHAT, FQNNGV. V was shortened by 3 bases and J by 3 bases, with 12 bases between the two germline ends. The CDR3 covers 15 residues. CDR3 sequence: CASSFRLAGYNEQFF. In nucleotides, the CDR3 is TGTGCCAGCAGCTTCCGGCTAGCAGGCTACAATGAGCAGTTCTTC.

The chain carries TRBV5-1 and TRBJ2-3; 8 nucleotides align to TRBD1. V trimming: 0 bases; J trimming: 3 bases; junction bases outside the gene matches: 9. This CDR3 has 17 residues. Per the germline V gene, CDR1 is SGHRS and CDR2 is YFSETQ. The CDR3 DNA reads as TGCGCCAGCAGCTTGGTCCCAGGGGGCCGTAGAACAGATACGCAGTATTTT. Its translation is CASSLVPGGRRTDTQYF.

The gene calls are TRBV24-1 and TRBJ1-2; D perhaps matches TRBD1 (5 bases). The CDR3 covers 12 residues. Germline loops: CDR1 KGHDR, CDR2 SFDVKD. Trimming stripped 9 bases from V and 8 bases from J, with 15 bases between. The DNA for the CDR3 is TGTGCCACCCCCTCCCCAGGGAAGGGCTACACCTTC. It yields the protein CATPSPGKGYTF.

The CDR3 is CASSVGTQEMNTEAFF. The DNA of the CDR3 is TGTGCCAGCAGCGTTGGGACACAGGAGATGAACACTGAAGCTTTCTTT. This chain connects TRBV9 to TRBJ1-1, with D possibly matching TRBD1 (6 bases). Germline CDR1 SGDLS, CDR2 YYNGEE. The CDR3 covers 16 residues. With 2 bases removed from V and 0 bases from J, the gap between germline ends came to 14 bases.

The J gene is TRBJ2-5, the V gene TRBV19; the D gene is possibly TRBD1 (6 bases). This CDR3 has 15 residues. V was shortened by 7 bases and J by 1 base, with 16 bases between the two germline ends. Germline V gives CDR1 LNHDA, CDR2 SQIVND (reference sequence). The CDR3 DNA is TGTGCCAGTACCGACTCAGGGACATCCCAAGAGACCCAGTACTTC. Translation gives CASTDSGTSQETQYF. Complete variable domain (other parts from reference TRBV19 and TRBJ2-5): DGGITQSPKYLFRKEGQNVTLSCEQNLNHDAMYWYRQDPGQGLRLIYYSQIVNDFQKGDIAEGYSVSREKKESFPLTVTSAQKNPTAFYLCASTDSGTSQETQYFGPGTRLLVL.

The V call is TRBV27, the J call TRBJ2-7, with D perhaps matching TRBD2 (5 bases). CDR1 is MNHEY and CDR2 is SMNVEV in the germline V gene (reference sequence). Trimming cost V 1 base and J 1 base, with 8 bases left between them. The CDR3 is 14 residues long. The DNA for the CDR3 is TGTGCCAGCAGTTTATTCGGGGTTTCCTACGAGCAGTACTTC. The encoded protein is CASSLFGVSYEQYF.

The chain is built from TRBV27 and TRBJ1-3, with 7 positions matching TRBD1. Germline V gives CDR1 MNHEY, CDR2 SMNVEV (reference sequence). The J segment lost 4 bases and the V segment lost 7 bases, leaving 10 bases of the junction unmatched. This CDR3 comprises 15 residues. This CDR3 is CASTLFHRGGNTIYF. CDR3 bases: TGTGCCAGCACCCTTTTCCACAGGGGAGGAAACACCATATATTTT.

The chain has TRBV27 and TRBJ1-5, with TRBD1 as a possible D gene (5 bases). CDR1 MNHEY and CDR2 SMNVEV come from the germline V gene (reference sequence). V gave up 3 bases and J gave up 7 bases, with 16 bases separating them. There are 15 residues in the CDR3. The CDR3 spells CASSLYGGGRQPQHF. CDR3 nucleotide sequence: TGTGCCAGCAGTTTGTATGGGGGAGGAAGACAGCCCCAGCATTTT.

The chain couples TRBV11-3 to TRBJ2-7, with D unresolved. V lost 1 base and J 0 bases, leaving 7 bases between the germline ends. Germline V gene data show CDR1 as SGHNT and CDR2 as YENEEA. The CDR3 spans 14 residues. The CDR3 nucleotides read TGTGCCAGCAGCTTAGTGGCAGTCTCCTACGAGCAGTACTTC. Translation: CASSLVAVSYEQYF.

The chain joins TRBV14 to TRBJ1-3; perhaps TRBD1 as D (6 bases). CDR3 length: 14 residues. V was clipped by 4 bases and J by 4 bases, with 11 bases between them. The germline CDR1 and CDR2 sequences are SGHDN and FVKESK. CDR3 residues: CASSLNRAGNTIYF. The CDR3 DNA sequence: TGTGCCAGCAGCCTAAACAGGGCAGGAAACACCATATATTTT.

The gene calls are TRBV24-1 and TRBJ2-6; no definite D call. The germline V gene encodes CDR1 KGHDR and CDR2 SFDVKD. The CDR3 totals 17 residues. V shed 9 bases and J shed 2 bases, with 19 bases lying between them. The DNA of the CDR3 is TGTGCCACCGGTGGTTCATTTCCCGGAGCTGGGGCCAACGTCCTGACTTTC. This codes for CATGGSFPGAGANVLTF.

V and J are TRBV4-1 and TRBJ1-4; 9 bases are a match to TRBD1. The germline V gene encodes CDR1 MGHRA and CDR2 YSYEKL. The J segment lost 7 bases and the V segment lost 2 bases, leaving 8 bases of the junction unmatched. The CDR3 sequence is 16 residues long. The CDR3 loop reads CASSQSPGQGSEKLFF. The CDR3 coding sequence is TGCGCCAGCAGCCAATCCCCAGGACAGGGGAGTGAAAAACTGTTTTTT.